This T cell receptor beta chain was sequenced in a study of control samples from healthy donors and cancer patients. Trimming pared 0 bases from V and 4 bases from J, leaving 10 bases between. There are 15 residues in the CDR3. Germline CDR1 SGHAT, CDR2 FQNNGV. Clones were read by immunoSEQ multiplex PCR, and TCRdb kept only the in-frame ones, dropping some. The table has under 85,000 clones, over 85% seen once; the top ten hold 0.95% to 1.5%. The sample consisted of PBMCs. The chain is built from TRBV11-2 and TRBJ1-3, with D tentatively TRBD1 (6 bases). This receptor was taken from a woman in her thirties or forties with lung cancer. The CDR3 sequence: CASSLEGTSGNTIYF. The CDR3 DNA follows: TGTGCCAGCAGCTTAGAAGGGACAAGCGGAAACACCATATATTTT.